This T cell receptor (beta chain) originates from a study of T cell repertoires in cytomegalovirus infection. Notes on the study in general: Accumulated public TCR beta family frequency recognized individuals carrying CMV together with the relevant HLA.

The germline V and J ends were trimmed by 5 bases and 0 bases, with 13 bases remaining between them. CDR1 is LNHNV, CDR2 YYDKDF, per germline (reference sequence). The length of the CDR3 is 15 residues. On this clonotype: The antigen remains unidentified.

MiXCR, applied by TCRdb to the reads, yields one record per CDR3 protein. The data hold around 170,000 distinct CDR3 sequences, with 17% observed a single time. The receptor was isolated from a human donor in good health (CMV status not recorded). Some clones in this sample may be carry-over from other donors' samples. Sequencing was done on a sample of CD8+ T cells from PBMCs. This sequence joins TRBV15 and TRBJ1-1, with a possible D match to TRBD1 (5 bases). DNA for the CDR3: TGTGCCACCAGCCGCCCAGAGGGGCTGAACACTGAAGCTTTCTTT. Encoded protein: CATSRPEGLNTEAFF.